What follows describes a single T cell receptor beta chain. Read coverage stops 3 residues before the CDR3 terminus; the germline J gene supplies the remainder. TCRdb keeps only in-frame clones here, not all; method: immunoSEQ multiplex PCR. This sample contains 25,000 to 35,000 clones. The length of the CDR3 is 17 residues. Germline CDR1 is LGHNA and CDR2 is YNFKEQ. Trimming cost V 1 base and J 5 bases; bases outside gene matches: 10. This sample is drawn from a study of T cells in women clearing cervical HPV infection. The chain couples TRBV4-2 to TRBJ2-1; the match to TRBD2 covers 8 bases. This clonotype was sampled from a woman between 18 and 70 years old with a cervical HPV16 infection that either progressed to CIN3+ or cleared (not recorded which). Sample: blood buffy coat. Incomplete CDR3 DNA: TGTGCCAGCAGCCAAGTCGCAAGCACGGGGGGGCACAATGAG. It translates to CASSQVASTGGHNE. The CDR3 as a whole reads CASSQVASTGGHNEQFF.